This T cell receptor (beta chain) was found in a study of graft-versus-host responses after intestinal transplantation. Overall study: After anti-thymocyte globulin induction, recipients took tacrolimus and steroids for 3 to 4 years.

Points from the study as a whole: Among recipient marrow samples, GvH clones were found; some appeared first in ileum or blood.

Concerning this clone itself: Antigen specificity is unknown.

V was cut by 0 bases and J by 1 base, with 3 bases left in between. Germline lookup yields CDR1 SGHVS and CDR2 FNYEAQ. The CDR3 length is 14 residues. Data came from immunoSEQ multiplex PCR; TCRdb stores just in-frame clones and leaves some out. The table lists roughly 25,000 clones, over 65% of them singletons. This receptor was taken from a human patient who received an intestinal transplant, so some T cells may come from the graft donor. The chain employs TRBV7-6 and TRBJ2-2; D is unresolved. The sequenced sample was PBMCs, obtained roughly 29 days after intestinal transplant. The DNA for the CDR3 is TGTGCCAGCAGCTTAGCAGGGAACACCGGGGAGCTGTTTTTT. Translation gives CASSLAGNTGELFF.